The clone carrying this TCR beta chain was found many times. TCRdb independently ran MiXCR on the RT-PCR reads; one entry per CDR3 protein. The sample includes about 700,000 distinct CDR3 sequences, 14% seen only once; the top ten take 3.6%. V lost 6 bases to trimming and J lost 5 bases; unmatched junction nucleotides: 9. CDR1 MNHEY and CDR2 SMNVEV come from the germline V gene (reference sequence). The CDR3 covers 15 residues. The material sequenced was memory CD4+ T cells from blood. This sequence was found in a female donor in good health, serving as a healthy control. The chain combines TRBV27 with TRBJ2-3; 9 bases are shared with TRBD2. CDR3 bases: TGTGCCAGCAGGTCCCCTAGCGGGACTAAAGATACGCAGTATTTT. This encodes CASRSPSGTKDTQYF.